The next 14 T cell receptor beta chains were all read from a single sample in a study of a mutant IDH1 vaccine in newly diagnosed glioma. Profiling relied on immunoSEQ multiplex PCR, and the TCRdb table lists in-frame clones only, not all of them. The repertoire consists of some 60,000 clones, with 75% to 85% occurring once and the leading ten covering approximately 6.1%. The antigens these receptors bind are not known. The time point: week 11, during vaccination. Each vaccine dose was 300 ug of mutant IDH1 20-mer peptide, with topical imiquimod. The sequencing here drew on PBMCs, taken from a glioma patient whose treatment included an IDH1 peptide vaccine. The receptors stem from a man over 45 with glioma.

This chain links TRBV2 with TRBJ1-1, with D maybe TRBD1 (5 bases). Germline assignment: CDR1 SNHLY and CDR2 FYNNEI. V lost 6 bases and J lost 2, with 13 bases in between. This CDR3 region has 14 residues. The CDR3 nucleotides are TGTGCCAGCAGACCGACAGAGGGTAACACTGAAGCTTTCTTT. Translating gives CASRPTEGNTEAFF.

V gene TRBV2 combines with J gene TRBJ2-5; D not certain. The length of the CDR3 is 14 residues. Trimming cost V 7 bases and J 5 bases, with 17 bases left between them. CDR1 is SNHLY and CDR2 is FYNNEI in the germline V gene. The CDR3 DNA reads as TGTGCCAGCAACGGGCCGGCGGTTCGGGAGACCCAGTACTTC. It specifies CASNGPAVRETQYF.

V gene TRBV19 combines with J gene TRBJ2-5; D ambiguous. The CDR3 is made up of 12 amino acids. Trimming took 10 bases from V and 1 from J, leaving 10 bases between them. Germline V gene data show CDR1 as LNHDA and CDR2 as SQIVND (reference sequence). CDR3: CATLGPQETQYF. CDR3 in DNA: TGTGCCACCTTAGGACCCCAAGAGACCCAGTACTTC.

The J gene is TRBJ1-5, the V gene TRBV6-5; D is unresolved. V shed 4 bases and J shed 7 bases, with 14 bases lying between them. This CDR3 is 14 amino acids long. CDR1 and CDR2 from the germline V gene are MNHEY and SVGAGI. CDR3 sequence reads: CASSWGGDGQPQHF. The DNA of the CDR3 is TGTGCCAGCAGTTGGGGAGGAGATGGGCAGCCCCAGCATTTT.

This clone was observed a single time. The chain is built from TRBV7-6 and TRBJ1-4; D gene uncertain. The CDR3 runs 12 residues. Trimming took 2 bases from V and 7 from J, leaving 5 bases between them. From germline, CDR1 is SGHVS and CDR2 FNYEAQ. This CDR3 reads CASSLSGEKLFF. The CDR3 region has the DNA TGTGCCAGCAGCTTATCTGGTGAAAAACTGTTTTTT.

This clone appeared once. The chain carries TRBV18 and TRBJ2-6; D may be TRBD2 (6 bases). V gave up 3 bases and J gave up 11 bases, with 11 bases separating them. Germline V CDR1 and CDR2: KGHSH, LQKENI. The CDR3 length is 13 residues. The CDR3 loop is CASSPRPGDVLTF. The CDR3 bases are TGTGCCAGCTCACCTAGGCCGGGAGACGTCCTGACTTTC.

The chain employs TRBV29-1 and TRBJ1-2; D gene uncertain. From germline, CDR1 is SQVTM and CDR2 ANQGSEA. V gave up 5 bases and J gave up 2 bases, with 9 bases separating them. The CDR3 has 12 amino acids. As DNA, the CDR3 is TGCAGCGTTCAAGGAGACAACTATGGCTACACCTTC. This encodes CSVQGDNYGYTF.

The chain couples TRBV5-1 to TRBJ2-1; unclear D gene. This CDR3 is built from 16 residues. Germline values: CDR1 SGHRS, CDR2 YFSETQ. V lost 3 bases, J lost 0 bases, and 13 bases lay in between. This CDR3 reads CASSYDPSSSYNEQFF. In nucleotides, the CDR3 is TGCGCCAGCAGCTACGACCCGTCCAGCTCCTACAATGAGCAGTTCTTC.

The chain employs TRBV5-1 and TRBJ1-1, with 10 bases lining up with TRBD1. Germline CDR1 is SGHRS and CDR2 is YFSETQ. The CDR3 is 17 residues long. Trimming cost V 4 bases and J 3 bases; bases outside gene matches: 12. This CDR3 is CASSAGQGVYLDTEAFF. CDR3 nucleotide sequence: TGCGCCAGCAGCGCAGGACAGGGGGTATACTTGGACACTGAAGCTTTCTTT.

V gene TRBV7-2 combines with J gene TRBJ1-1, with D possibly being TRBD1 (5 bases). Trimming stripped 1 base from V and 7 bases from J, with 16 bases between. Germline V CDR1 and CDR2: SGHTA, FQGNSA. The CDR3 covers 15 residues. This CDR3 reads CASSLGGSRGVEAFF. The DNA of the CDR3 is TGTGCCAGCAGCTTAGGGGGGTCCCGGGGGGTTGAAGCTTTCTTT.

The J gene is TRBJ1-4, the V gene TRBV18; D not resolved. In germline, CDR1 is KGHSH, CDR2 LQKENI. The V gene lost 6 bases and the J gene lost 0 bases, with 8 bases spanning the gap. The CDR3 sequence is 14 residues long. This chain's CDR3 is CASSGGATNEKLFF. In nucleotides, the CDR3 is TGTGCCAGCTCGGGAGGCGCAACTAATGAAAAACTGTTTTTT.

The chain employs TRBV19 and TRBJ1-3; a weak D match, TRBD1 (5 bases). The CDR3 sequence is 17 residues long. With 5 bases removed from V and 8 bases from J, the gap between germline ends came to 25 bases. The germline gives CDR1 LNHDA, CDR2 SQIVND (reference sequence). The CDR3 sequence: CASSYRAGDLPRDTIYF. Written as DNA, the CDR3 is TGTGCCAGTAGTTATCGCGCGGGGGACCTCCCTCGGGACACCATATATTTT.

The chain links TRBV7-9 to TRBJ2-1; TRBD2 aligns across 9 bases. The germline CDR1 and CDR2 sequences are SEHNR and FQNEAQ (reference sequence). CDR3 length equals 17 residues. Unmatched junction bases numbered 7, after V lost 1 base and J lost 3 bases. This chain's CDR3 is CASSLEPGTSSYNEQFF. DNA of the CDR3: TGTGCCAGCAGCTTAGAGCCCGGGACTAGCAGCTACAATGAGCAGTTCTTC.

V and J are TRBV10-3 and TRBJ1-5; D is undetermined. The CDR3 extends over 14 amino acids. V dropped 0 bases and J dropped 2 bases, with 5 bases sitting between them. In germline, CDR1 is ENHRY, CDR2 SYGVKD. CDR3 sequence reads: CAISESAGNQPQHF. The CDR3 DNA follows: TGTGCCATCAGTGAGTCGGCGGGCAATCAGCCCCAGCATTTT.